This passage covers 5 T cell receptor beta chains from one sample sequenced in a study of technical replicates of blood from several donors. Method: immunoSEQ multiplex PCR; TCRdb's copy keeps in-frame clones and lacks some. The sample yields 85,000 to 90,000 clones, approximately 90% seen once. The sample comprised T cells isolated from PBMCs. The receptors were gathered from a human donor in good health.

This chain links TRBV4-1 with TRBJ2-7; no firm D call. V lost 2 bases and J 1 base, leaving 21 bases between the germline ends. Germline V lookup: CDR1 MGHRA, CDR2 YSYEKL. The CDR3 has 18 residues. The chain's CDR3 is CASSQKTPTYQLSYEQYF. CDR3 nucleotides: TGCGCCAGCAGCCAAAAAACCCCAACGTATCAGTTGTCCTACGAGCAGTACTTC.

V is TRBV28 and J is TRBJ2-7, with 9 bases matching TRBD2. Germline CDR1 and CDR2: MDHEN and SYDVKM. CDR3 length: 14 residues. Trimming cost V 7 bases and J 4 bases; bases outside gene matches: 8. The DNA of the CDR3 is TGTGCCAGCAATGCGGGGGGGTTCCTTTACGAGCAGTACTTC. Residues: CASNAGGFLYEQYF.

The CDR3 loop reads CASSKQGMATEAFF. CDR3 sequence (DNA): TGTGCCAGCAGTAAACAGGGGATGGCAACTGAAGCTTTCTTT. The chain links TRBV6-5 to TRBJ1-1, with TRBD1 matching 7 bases. The trim removed 5 bases at V and 5 bases at J, leaving 8 bases unmatched. The length of the CDR3 is 14 residues. From germline, CDR1 is MNHEY and CDR2 SVGAGI.

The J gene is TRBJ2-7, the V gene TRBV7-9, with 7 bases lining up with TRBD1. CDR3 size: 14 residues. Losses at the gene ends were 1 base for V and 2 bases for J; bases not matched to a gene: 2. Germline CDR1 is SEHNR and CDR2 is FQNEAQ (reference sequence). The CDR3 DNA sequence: TGTGCCAGCAGCTTAGGGGACAGAACCTACGAGCAGTACTTC. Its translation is CASSLGDRTYEQYF.

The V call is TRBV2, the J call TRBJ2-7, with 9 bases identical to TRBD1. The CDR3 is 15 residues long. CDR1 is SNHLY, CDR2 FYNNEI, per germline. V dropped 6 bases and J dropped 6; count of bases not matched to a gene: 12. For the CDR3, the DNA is TGTGCCAGCAGGGGGACAGGGCCCTCACTTTCCGAGCAGTACTTC. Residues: CASRGTGPSLSEQYF. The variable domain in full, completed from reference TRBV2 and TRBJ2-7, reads EPEVTQTPSHQVTQMGQEVILRCVPISNHLYFYWYRQILGQKVEFLVSFYNNEISEKSEIFDDQFSVERPDGSNFTLKIRSTKLEDSAMYFCASRGTGPSLSEQYFGPGTRLTVT.